This is a list of T cell receptor beta chains from one sample in a study of cytotoxic CD8 clonotypes in ibrutinib-treated CLL. Measured with immunoSEQ multiplex PCR; TCRdb has only the in-frame clones, and not every one. In the table there are around 300,000 clones, about 80% of which are singletons. The source was PBMCs, collected before ibrutinib treatment. These receptor sequences come from a human donor with chronic lymphocytic leukemia. Both conserved end residues are part of each CDR3. The D gene is left open where the match is weak. Expanded clones get a size class; other rows say once, few or many, or leave the size out.

abundance: NA
v_gene: TRBV5-1
d_gene: NA
CDR3aa: CASSLRGIQETQYF

abundance: NA
v_gene: TRBV4-1
d_gene: NA
CDR3aa: CASSQVGAGEQFF

abundance: NA
v_gene: TRBV27
d_gene: NA
CDR3aa: CASSFRTEHYNEQFF

abundance: NA
v_gene: TRBV9
d_gene: TRBD2
CDR3aa: CASSGGAGAPETQYF

abundance: NA
v_gene: TRBV7-9
d_gene: TRBD2
CDR3aa: CASSLGGLAGELFF

abundance: NA
v_gene: TRBV5-4
d_gene: TRBD2
CDR3aa: CASSNGLALSYEQYF

abundance: once
v_gene: TRBV23-1
d_gene: NA
CDR3aa: CASTLDRAYSNQPQHF

abundance: NA
v_gene: TRBV7-6
d_gene: NA
CDR3aa: CASSLVLYSGRNEQYF

abundance: NA
v_gene: TRBV10-1
d_gene: NA
CDR3aa: CATSTSGGTEAFF

abundance: NA
v_gene: TRBV4-1
d_gene: NA
CDR3aa: CASSQDSVRGGSGTDTQYF

abundance: NA
v_gene: TRBV28
d_gene: TRBD2
CDR3aa: CASSSGTSGFSAYEQYF

abundance: few
v_gene: TRBV7-7
d_gene: TRBD1
CDR3aa: CASSSGQAGELFF

abundance: NA
v_gene: TRBV10-3
d_gene: TRBD1
CDR3aa: CAIRQGENQPQHF

abundance: NA
v_gene: TRBV6-5
d_gene: NA
CDR3aa: CASSYSNFATDTQYF

abundance: NA
v_gene: TRBV5-4
d_gene: NA
CDR3aa: CASSLGDEQYF

abundance: NA
v_gene: TRBV4-3
d_gene: TRBD1
CDR3aa: CASSQAWSDRDGGNTEAFF

abundance: few
v_gene: TRBV19
d_gene: NA
CDR3aa: CASSIRGVATGELFF

abundance: NA
v_gene: TRBV9
d_gene: TRBD2
CDR3aa: CASSVRTSGTGELFF

abundance: few
v_gene: TRBV13
d_gene: TRBD1
CDR3aa: CASSSRTGAYEQYF

abundance: NA
v_gene: TRBV5-4
d_gene: TRBD2
CDR3aa: CASSLRLAGNNEQFF

abundance: NA
v_gene: TRBV4-1
d_gene: NA
CDR3aa: CASSPSGISSDTQYF

abundance: NA
v_gene: TRBV15
d_gene: TRBD2
CDR3aa: CATSTLADYTGELFF

abundance: NA
v_gene: TRBV6-4
d_gene: NA
CDR3aa: CASSQEVMNTEAFF

abundance: NA
v_gene: TRBV9
d_gene: NA
CDR3aa: CASSVALQETQYF